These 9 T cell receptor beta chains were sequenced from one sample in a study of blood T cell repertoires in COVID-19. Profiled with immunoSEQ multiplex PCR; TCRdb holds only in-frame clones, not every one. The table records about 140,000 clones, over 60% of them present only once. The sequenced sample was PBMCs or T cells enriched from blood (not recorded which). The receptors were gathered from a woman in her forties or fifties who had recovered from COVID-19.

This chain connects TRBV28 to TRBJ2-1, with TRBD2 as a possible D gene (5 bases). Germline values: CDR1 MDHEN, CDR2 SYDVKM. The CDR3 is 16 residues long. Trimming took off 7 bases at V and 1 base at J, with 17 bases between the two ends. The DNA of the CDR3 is TGTGCCAGCATAAACAATCCGGGGTTATCCTACAATGAGCAGTTCTTC. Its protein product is CASINNPGLSYNEQFF.

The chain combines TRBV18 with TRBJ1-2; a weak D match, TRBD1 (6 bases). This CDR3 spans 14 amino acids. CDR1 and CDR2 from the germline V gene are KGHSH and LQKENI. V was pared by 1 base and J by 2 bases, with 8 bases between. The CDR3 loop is CASSPQGQNYGYTF. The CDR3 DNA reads TGTGCCAGCTCACCACAGGGACAAAACTATGGCTACACCTTC.

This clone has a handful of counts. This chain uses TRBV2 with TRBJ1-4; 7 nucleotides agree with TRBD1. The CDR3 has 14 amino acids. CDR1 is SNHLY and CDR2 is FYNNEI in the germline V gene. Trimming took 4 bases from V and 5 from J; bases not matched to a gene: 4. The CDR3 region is CASSATGYNEKLFF. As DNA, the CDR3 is TGTGCCAGCAGTGCGACAGGGTACAATGAAAAACTGTTTTTT.

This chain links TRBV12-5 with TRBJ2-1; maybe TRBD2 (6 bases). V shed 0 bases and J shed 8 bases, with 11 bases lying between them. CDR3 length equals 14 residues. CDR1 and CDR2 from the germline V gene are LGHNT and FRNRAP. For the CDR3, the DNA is TGTGCTAGTGGTTTGGTACCTAGGGAGGATGAGCAGTTCTTC. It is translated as CASGLVPREDEQFF.

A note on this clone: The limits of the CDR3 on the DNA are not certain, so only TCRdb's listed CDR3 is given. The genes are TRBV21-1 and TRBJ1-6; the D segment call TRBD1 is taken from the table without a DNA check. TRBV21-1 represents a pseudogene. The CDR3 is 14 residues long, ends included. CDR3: CAIPKFGTGSPLHF.

The CDR3 here is CASSLTGGAGETQYF. The CDR3 DNA follows: TGTGCCAGCAGCCTAACAGGGGGCGCGGGGGAGACCCAGTACTTC. The V gene is TRBV7-9, the J gene TRBJ2-5, with 9 bases lining up with TRBD1. CDR1 and CDR2 from the germline V gene are SEHNR and FQNEAQ (reference sequence). The junction had 9 bases not matched to a gene; V was cut back by 5 bases and J by 5 bases. CDR3 length: 15 amino acids.

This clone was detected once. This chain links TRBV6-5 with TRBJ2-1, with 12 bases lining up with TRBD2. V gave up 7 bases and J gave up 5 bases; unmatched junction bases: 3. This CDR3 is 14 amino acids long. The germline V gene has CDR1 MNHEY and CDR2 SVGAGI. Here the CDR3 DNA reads TGTGCCAGCACCCGACTAGCGGGGGACAATGAGCAGTTCTTC. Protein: CASTRLAGDNEQFF.

For the CDR3, the DNA is TGCAGCGTACACACACGACAGGGTGATAACTATGGCTACACCTTC. Amino acid sequence: CSVHTRQGDNYGYTF. This sequence joins TRBV29-1 and TRBJ1-2; 7 positions agree with TRBD1. Unmatched junction bases numbered 11, after V lost 6 bases and J lost 1 base. CDR3 length: 15 residues. CDR1 and CDR2 (germline): SQVTM, ANQGSEA.

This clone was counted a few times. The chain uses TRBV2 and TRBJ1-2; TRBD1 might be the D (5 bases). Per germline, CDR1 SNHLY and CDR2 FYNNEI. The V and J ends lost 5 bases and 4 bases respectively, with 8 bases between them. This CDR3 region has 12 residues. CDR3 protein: CASSSQGYGYTF. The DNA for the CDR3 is TGTGCCAGCAGTAGTCAGGGCTATGGCTACACCTTC.